This TCR beta chain was observed in a study of T cell repertoires in cytomegalovirus infection. Study summary: Recently described HLA-C-restricted plus well-studied HLA-B-restricted CMV epitopes were used.

Whole-study results and caveats: What dominated the ex vivo response were HLA-C-restricted CMV-specific TCR beta clonotypes.

With respect to this clonotype: Its antigen is still unknown.

The CDR3 is 12 residues long. Looked up from germline, CDR1 is LNHDA and CDR2 is SQIVND (reference sequence). V shed 4 bases and J shed 4 bases, with 7 bases lying between them. TCRdb recomputed calls from the reads with MiXCR, one row per CDR3 protein. The repertoire holds about 360,000 distinct CDR3 sequences, with nearly 35% as singletons. J is TRBJ1-2 and V is TRBV19, with D perhaps matching TRBD1 (5 bases). The sequence came from a human donor in good health (CMV status not recorded). Some clones in this sample may be carry-over from other donors' samples. This specimen consisted of cultured PBMCs, obtained from culture after CMV antigen stimulation. CDR3 protein: CASSTQGYGYTF. The DNA for the CDR3 is TGTGCCAGTAGTACGCAGGGCTATGGCTACACCTTC.